What follows describes a single T cell receptor (beta chain). The sample comes from a study of blood T cell repertoires in COVID-19. Study background: Donors in the United States, Italy and Spain gave samples during acute or convalescent COVID-19. T cells, B-cell-depleted T cells, or PBMCs supplied cDNA or gDNA.

The CDR3 loop spans 15 amino acids. Germline CDR1 MGHRA, CDR2 YSYEKL. V was clipped by 0 bases and J by 6 bases, with 15 bases between them. Under the authors' procedure: Amplifying reference gene primers gave estimates of nucleated cell counts. Only in-frame clones appear in the TCRdb table, and some are missing; sequencing was by immunoSEQ multiplex PCR. V, J and clone size were drawn from that table, and D and trimming were deduced from the DNA. The data contain some 260,000 clones, 70% to 80% of them singletons. The sample taken for sequencing was peripheral blood. This TCR was recovered from a woman aged 80 or older with acute or convalescent COVID-19. This chain links TRBV4-1 with TRBJ2-7; D possibly corresponds to TRBD2 (5 bases). CDR3 DNA: TGCGCCAGCAGCCAAGATGAGGGAATTAGCAGCGAGCAGTACTTC. The encoded protein is CASSQDEGISSEQYF.